This T cell receptor beta chain was sequenced during a study of blood T cell repertoires in COVID-19. Study at large: There were acute and convalescent COVID-19 samples, and they came from the United States, Italy and Spain.

Seattle patient enrollment occurred during active infection, with longitudinal follow-up thereafter. Germline CDR1 and CDR2: SGHAT and FQNNGV. Unmatched junction bases numbered 8, after V lost 0 bases and J lost 2 bases. The CDR3 contains 18 residues. Data came from immunoSEQ multiplex PCR; TCRdb stores just in-frame clones and leaves some out. This sample carries under 200,000 clones, around nine tenths of them seen once, and the ten largest clones take around 10%. The rearrangement uses TRBV11-2 and TRBJ2-3, with 10 bases matching TRBD1. The clonotype comes from a woman aged 70-85 years with COVID-19, enrolled during active disease. The sample comprised peripheral blood. The CDR3 coding sequence is TGTGCCAGCAGCTTAGATCCAGACAGGGGGCGCAACACAGATACGCAGTATTTT. It yields the protein CASSLDPDRGRNTDTQYF. The variable domain in full, completed from reference TRBV11-2 and TRBJ2-3, reads EAGVAQSPRYKIIEKRQSVAFWCNPISGHATLYWYQQILGQGPKLLIQFQNNGVVDDSQLPKDRFSAERLKGVDSTLKIQPAKLEDSAVYLCASSLDPDRGRNTDTQYFGPGTRLTVL.